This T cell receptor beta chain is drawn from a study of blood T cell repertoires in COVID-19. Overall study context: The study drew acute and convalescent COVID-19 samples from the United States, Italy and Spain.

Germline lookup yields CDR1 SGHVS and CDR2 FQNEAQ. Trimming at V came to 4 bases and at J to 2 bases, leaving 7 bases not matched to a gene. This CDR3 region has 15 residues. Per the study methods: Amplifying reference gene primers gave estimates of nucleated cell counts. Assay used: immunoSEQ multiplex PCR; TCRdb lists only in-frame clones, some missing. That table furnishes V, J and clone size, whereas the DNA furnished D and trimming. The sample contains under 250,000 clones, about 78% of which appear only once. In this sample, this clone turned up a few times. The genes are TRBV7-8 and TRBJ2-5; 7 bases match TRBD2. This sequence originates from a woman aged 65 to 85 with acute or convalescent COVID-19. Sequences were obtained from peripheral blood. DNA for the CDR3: TGTGCCAGCAGCTCACCCCGGGGGGATCAAGAGACCCAGTACTTC. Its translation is CASSSPRGDQETQYF. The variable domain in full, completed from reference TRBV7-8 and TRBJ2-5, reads GAGVSQSPRYKVAKRGQDVALRCDPISGHVSLFWYQQALGQGPEFLTYFQNEAQLDKSGLPSDRFFAERPEGSVSTLKIQRTQQEDSAVYLCASSSPRGDQETQYFGPGTRLLVL.